This record concerns one T cell receptor (beta chain) sequence. The antigen remains unidentified. Germline CDR1 reads SNHLY; CDR2 reads FYNNEI. This CDR3 has 15 residues. Trimming took off 3 bases at V and 3 bases at J, with 15 bases between the two ends. RNA was extracted and reverse transcribed into cDNA as the sequencing template. Produced via immunoSEQ multiplex PCR; TCRdb's table is partial and in-frame only. The table shows 150,000 or so clones, with more than 75% occurring only once. The data belong to a study of CD8+ T cells in alopecia areata. In the study overall: Patients remained on tofacitinib for 6 to 18 months and then went 6 months without it. Study-level findings and limits: Sequencing of scalp samples also captures resident alphabeta T cells of normal skin. Lesional tissue from the scalp (especially in alopecia totalis/universalis) showed higher clonality than normal scalp.

This TCR was recovered from a human donor with alopecia areata. The gene calls are TRBV2 and TRBJ2-7; D uncertain. The sequenced sample was CD8+ T cells sorted from blood, obtained at week 0. DNA of the CDR3: TGTGCCAGCAGTGACCAGACAAGGCCCAACTACGAGCAGTACTTC. This translates into CASSDQTRPNYEQYF.